One and the same sample provided the 5 T cell receptor beta chains below, sequenced in a study of T cells in Graves' hyperthyroidism and ophthalmopathy. It was RNA transcripts that yielded the amplified TCR beta CDR3 regions. HTBI primers were used for first-round RT-PCR of the TCR CDR3. TCRdb re-analysed the multiplex PCR reads in MiXCR, keeping a single row per CDR3 protein. This table has some 620,000 distinct CDR3 sequences, roughly 15% appearing once. The material sequenced was blood. These receptors came from a woman aged 30 to 39 with Graves' hyperthyroidism.

The J gene is TRBJ2-1, the V gene TRBV19; the D gene is possibly TRBD1 (6 bases). Germline V CDR1 and CDR2: LNHDA, SQIVND (reference sequence). Trimming removed 5 bases at V and 3 bases at J, with 14 bases between. The CDR3 covers 15 residues. The CDR3 loop is CASSPDSGLYNEQFF. The CDR3 coding sequence is TGTGCCAGTAGTCCGGACAGTGGACTCTACAATGAGCAGTTCTTC.

The chain has TRBV5-1 and TRBJ2-1; 13 nucleotides align to TRBD2. Germline V gene sequence: CDR1 SGHRS, CDR2 YFSETQ. V was pared by 5 bases and J by 4 bases, with 3 bases of the junction left unmatched. CDR3 size: 15 residues. The CDR3 bases are TGCGCCAGCAGGCGGGGACTAGCGGGATACAATGAGCAGTTCTTC. Its protein is CASRRGLAGYNEQFF. The whole variable domain, remainder taken from reference TRBV5-1 and TRBJ2-1, is KAGVTQTPRYLIKTRGQQVTLSCSPISGHRSVSWYQQTPGQGLQFLFEYFSETQRNKGNFPGRFSGRQFSNSRSEMNVSTLELGDSALYLCASRRGLAGYNEQFFGPGTRLTVL.

For this clonotype: A read error is possible here, since a much larger clone lies one base away. The rearrangement links TRBV28 to TRBJ2-5, with D uncertain. The CDR3 sequence is 12 residues long. The V gene's germline CDR1 is MDHEN and CDR2 SYDVKM. The DNA of the CDR3 is TGTGCCAGCGGGGTCGCCCAAGAGACCCGGTACTTC. Translating it yields CASGVAQETRYF. The whole variable domain, remainder taken from reference TRBV28 and TRBJ2-5, is DVKVTQSSRYLVKRTGEKVFLECVQDMDHENMFWYRQDPGLGLRLIYFSYDVKMKEKGDIPEGYSVSREKKERFSLILESASTNQTSMYLCASGVAQETRYFGPGTRLLVL.

There are a few counts of this clonotype. The V and J genes are TRBV4-1 and TRBJ2-7; D not certain. In germline, CDR1 is MGHRA, CDR2 YSYEKL. The CDR3 runs to 16 residues. V was clipped by 0 bases and J by 6 bases, with 18 bases between them. CDR3 residues: CASSQEGGGTRSEQYF. In DNA, the CDR3 is TGCGCCAGCAGCCAAGAGGGCGGCGGTACGCGGTCCGAGCAGTACTTC.

The rearrangement joins TRBV30 to TRBJ2-3; 10 bases are a match to TRBD2. Germline V gives CDR1 GTSNPN, CDR2 SVGIG (reference sequence). CDR3 length equals 17 residues. J gave up 3 bases and V 3 bases, and 12 bases lay outside the gene matches. In DNA, the CDR3 is TGTGCCTGGAGCGGACTAGCGGAATCGAAGGGGACAGATACGCAGTATTTT. Translation: CAWSGLAESKGTDTQYF. Together with reference TRBV30 and TRBJ2-3, the CDR3 gives the full variable domain: SQTIHQWPATLVQPVGSPLSLECTVEGTSNPNLYWYRQAAGRGLQLLFYSVGIGQISSEVPQNLSASRPQDRQFILSSKKLLLSDSGFYLCAWSGLAESKGTDTQYFGPGTRLTVL.